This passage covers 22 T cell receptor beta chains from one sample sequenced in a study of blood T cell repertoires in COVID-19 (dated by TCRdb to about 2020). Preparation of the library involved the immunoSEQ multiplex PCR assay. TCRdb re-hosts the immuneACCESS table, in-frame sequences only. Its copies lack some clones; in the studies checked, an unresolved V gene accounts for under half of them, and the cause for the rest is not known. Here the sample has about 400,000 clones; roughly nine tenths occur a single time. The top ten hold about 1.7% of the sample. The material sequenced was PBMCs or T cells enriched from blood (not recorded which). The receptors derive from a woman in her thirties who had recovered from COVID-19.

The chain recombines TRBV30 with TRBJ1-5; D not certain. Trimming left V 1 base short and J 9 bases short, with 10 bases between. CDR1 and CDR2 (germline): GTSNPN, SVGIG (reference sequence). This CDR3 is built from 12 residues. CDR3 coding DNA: TGTGCCTGGAGTGAATCCCGAGGGCCCCAGCATTTT. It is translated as CAWSESRGPQHF.

The CDR3 bases are TGTGCCACCAGTATGACGGGAGCGACAGATACGCAGTATTTT. This sequence encodes CATSMTGATDTQYF. The chain uses TRBV24-1 and TRBJ2-3, with D tentatively TRBD2 (6 bases). The CDR3 contains 14 residues. The germline V gene encodes CDR1 KGHDR and CDR2 SFDVKD. Deletions cut 6 bases from V and 3 bases from J, with 12 bases between.

The CDR3: CSAVQGSNYGYTF. The CDR3 DNA is TGCAGCGCCGTACAGGGGTCCAATTATGGCTACACCTTC. The V and J genes are TRBV29-1 and TRBJ1-2; TRBD1 matches 7 bases. The germline V gene has CDR1 SQVTM and CDR2 ANQGSEA. Trimming removed 7 bases from V and 5 bases from J; junction bases left unmatched: 10. This CDR3 has 13 residues.

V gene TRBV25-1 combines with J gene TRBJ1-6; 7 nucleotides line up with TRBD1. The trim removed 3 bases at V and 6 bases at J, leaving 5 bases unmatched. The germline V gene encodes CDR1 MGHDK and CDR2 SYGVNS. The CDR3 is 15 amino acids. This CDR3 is CASSDRDRLNSPLHF. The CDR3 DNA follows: TGTGCCAGCAGTGACCGGGACAGACTTAATTCACCCCTCCACTTT.

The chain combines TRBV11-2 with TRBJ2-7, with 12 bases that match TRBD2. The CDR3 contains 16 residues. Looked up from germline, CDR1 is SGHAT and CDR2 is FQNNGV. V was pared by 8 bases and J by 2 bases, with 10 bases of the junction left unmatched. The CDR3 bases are TGTGCCAGCGGTTTCGGGCTAGCGGGAGGGCCCTACGAGCAGTACTTC. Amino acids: CASGFGLAGGPYEQYF.

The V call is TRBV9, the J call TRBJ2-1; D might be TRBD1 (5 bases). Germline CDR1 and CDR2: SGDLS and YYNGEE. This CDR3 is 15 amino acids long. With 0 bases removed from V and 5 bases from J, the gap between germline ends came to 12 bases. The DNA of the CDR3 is TGTGCCAGCAGCGTAGTTGGGGCAGGAGACAATGAGCAGTTCTTC. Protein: CASSVVGAGDNEQFF.

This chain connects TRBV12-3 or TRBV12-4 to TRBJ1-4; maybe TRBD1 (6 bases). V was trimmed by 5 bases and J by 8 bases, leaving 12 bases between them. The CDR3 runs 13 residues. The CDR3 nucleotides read TGTGCCAGCAGTCCCCCAGGGGACGAAAAACTGTTTTTT. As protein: CASSPPGDEKLFF.

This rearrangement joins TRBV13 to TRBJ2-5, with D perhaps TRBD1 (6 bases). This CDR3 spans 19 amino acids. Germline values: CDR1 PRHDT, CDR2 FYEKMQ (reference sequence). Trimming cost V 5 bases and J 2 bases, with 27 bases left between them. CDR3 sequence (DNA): TGTGCCAGCAGCCCCACCCGCCAGAGACAGGCTTATCGACAAGAGACCCAGTACTTC. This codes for CASSPTRQRQAYRQETQYF.

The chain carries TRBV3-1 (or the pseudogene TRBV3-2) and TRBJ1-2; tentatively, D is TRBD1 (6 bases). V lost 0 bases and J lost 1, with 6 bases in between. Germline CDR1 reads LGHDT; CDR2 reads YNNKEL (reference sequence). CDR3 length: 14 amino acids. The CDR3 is CASSQDRGNYGYTF. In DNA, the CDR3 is TGTGCCAGCAGCCAAGACAGGGGTAACTATGGCTACACCTTC.

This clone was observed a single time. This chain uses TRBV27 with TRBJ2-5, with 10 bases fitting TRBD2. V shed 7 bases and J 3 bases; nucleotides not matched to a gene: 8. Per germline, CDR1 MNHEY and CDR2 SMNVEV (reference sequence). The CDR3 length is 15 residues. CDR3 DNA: TGTGCCAGCACCAAACTAGCGGGGTCAAAAGAGACCCAGTACTTC. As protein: CASTKLAGSKETQYF.

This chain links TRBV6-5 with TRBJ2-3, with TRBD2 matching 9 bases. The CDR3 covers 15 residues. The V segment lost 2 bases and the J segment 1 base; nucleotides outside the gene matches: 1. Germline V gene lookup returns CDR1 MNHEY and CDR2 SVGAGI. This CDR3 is CASSYVAGGTDTQYF. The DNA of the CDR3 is TGTGCCAGCAGTTACGTAGCGGGAGGCACAGATACGCAGTATTTT.

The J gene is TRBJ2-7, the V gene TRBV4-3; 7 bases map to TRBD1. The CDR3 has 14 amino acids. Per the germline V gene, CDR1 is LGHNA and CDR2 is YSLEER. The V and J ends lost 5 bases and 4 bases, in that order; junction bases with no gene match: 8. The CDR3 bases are TGCGCCAGCAGCGCCCGGACAGGTAATTACGAGCAGTACTTC. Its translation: CASSARTGNYEQYF.

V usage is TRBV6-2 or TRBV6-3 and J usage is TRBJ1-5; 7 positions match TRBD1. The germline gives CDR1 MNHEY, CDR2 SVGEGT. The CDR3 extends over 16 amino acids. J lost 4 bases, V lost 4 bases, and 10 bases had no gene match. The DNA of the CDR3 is TGTGCCAGCAGTTCATCCCCGGACAGGCCAAATCAGCCCCAGCATTTT. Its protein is CASSSSPDRPNQPQHF.

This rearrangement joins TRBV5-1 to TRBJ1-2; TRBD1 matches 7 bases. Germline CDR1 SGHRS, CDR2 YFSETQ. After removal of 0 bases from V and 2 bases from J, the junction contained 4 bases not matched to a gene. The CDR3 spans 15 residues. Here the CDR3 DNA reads TGCGCCAGCAGCTTGGTAGGGGGCGGGAACTATGGCTACACCTTC. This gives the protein CASSLVGGGNYGYTF. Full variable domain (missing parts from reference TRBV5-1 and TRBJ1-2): KAGVTQTPRYLIKTRGQQVTLSCSPISGHRSVSWYQQTPGQGLQFLFEYFSETQRNKGNFPGRFSGRQFSNSRSEMNVSTLELGDSALYLCASSLVGGGNYGYTFGSGTRLTVV.

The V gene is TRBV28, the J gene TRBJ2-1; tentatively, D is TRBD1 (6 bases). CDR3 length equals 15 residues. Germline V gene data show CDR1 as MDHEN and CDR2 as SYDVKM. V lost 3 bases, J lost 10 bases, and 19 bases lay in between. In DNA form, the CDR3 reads TGTGCCAGCAGTTTGACAACACAAAGGGGGACAGAGCAGTTCTTC. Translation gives CASSLTTQRGTEQFF.

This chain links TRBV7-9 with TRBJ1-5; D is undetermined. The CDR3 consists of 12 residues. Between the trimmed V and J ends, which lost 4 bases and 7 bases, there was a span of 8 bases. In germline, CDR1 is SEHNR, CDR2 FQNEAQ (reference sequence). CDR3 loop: CASSSGSQPQHF. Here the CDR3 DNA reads TGTGCCAGCAGCTCGGGGAGCCAGCCCCAGCATTTT.

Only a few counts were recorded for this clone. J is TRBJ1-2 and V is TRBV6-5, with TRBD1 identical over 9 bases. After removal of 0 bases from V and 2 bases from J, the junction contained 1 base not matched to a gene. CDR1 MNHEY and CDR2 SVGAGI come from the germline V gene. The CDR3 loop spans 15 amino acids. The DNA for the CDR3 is TGTGCCAGCAGTTACTCAGGGACAGGGAACTATGGCTACACCTTC. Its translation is CASSYSGTGNYGYTF.

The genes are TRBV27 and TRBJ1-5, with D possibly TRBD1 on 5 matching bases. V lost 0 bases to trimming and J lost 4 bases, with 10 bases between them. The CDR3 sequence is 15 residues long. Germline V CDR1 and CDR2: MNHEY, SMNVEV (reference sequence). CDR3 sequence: CASSLSHPGNQPQHF. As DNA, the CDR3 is TGTGCCAGCAGTTTATCCCATCCAGGGAATCAGCCCCAGCATTTT.

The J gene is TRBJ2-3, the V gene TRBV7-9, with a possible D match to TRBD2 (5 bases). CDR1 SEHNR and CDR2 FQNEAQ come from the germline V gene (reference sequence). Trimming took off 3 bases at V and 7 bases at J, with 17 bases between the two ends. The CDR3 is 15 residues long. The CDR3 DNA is TGTGCCAGCAGCTTCGAATTTTTCCGGGAAAATACGCAGTATTTT. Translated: CASSFEFFRENTQYF.

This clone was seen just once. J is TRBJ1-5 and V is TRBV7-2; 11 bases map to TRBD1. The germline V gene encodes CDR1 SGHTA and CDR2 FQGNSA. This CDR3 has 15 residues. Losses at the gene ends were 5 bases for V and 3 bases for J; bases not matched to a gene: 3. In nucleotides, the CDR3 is TGTGCCAGCAGCCCTGGACAGGGGGCCAATCAGCCCCAGCATTTT. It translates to CASSPGQGANQPQHF.

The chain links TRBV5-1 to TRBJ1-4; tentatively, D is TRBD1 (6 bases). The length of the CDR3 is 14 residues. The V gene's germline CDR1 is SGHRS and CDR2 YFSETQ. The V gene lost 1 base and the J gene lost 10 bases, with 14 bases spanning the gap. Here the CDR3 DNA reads TGCGCCAGCAGCTTGCCGGGGGGCGAGGGAAAACTGTTTTTT. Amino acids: CASSLPGGEGKLFF.

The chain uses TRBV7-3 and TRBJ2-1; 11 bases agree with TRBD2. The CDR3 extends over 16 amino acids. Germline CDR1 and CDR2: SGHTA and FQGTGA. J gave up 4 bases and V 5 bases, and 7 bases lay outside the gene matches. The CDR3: CASSRAGTSGYNEQFF. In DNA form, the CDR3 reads TGTGCCAGCAGCCGAGCCGGGACTAGCGGATACAATGAGCAGTTCTTC.